This TCR beta chain appears in the sequencing data of a study of blood T cell repertoires in COVID-19. Method: immunoSEQ multiplex PCR; TCRdb's copy keeps in-frame clones and lacks some. The profile shows more than 300,000 clones, approximately 90% of them singletons. CDR3 length equals 16 residues. The germline CDR1 and CDR2 sequences are LNHDA and SQIVND (reference sequence). Trimming at V came to 5 bases and at J to 3 bases, leaving 10 bases not matched to a gene. Seattle patient enrollment occurred during active infection, with longitudinal follow-up thereafter. Sequencing used peripheral blood. The chain joins TRBV19 to TRBJ2-3; TRBD1 agrees at 8 bases. The clonotype comes from a woman between 25 and 40 years old with COVID-19, enrolled during active disease. The CDR3 protein is CASSFLGQGKTDTQYF. The CDR3 DNA reads as TGTGCCAGTAGTTTCCTTGGACAGGGAAAGACAGATACGCAGTATTTT.